Listed below are T cell receptor beta chains from one sample, sequenced in a study of shared clonotypes between healthy human individuals. Clones were sequenced by immunoSEQ multiplex PCR, and TCRdb holds only the in-frame ones, with some missing. The sample consists of more than 1.2 million clones, approximately 98.5% of them appearing once. The sequencing sample was made of naive CD4+ T cells sorted from blood. These receptor sequences come from a man between 25 and 39 years old in good health. CDR3s include the opening cysteine and the closing phenylalanine or tryptophan. A D gene is named only where the DNA matches it firmly. Not all rows give a size; the values are once, few, many and, for expanded clones, a class.

>TRBJ2-1|NA|TRBV6-1|NA
CASTKNNEQFF
TGTGCCAGCACCAAAAACAATGAGCAGTTCTTC
>TRBJ2-1|TRBD2|TRBV28|NA
CASSPLTSGRDEQFF
TGTGCCAGCAGCCCCCTAACTAGCGGGAGGGATGAGCAGTTCTTC
>TRBJ2-7|NA|TRBV27|NA
CASSPPRSLSYEQYF
TGTGCCAGCAGTCCCCCCCGATCCCTCTCCTACGAGCAGTACTTC
>TRBJ2-7|NA|TRBV29-1|NA
CSVEGHGSYEQYF
TGCAGCGTTGAGGGACATGGCTCCTACGAGCAGTACTTC
>TRBJ2-1|TRBD2|TRBV5-4|NA
CASSPAVKAGVGNEQFF
TGTGCCAGCAGCCCGGCGGTTAAAGCGGGGGTTGGCAATGAGCAGTTCTTC
>TRBJ2-1|NA|TRBV19|once
CASSSTASYNEQFF
TGTGCCAGTAGTTCAACAGCTTCCTACAATGAGCAGTTCTTC
>TRBJ2-1|NA|TRBV7-3|NA
CASSKTAIPYNEQFF
TGTGCCAGCAGCAAGACTGCTATACCCTACAATGAGCAGTTCTTC
>TRBJ1-2|NA|TRBV10-1|NA
CASSRDNNYGYTF
TGCGCCAGCAGCCGGGATAATAACTATGGCTACACCTTC
>TRBJ1-1|NA|TRBV19|NA
CASSILGNTEAFF
TGTGCCAGTAGTATATTAGGGAACACTGAAGCTTTCTTT
>TRBJ2-7|NA|TRBV7-7|NA
CASSKETGATYEQYF
TGTGCCAGCAGTAAAGAAACTGGGGCGACCTACGAGCAGTACTTC
>TRBJ2-1|NA|TRBV5-1|NA
CASSPQPDRLNEQFF
TGCGCCAGCAGCCCCCAGCCGGACAGATTAAATGAGCAGTTCTTC
>TRBJ2-3|TRBD2|TRBV4-2|NA
CASSPPTSGRYTDTQYF
TGTGCCAGCAGCCCCCCGACTAGCGGGAGGTACACAGATACGCAGTATTTT
>TRBJ2-1|TRBD2|TRBV7-9|NA
CASSRTSAQTDEQFF
TGTGCCAGCAGTAGGACTAGCGCCCAGACGGATGAGCAGTTCTTC
>TRBJ2-2|NA|TRBV28|NA
CASTPPGGNTGELFF
TGTGCCAGCACCCCCCCCGGGGGGAACACCGGGGAGCTGTTTTTT
>TRBJ2-1|NA|TRBV18|NA
CASSAPGRDEQFF
TGTGCCAGCTCAGCCCCCGGACGGGATGAGCAGTTCTTC
>TRBJ2-7|NA|TRBV5-6|NA
CASSFGWGRGDPYEQYF
TGTGCCAGCAGCTTCGGATGGGGGAGAGGGGATCCCTACGAGCAGTACTTC
>TRBJ1-1|NA|TRBV5-4|NA
CASSGNTEAFF
TGTGCCAGCAGCGGGAACACTGAAGCTTTCTTT
>TRBJ2-2|NA|TRBV28|NA
CASSLSVPGELFF
TGTGCCAGCAGTTTATCGGTTCCCGGGGAGCTGTTTTTT
>TRBJ2-1|NA|TRBV7-6|NA
CASSLNPGTDNEQFF
TGTGCCAGCAGCTTAAATCCAGGGACCGACAATGAGCAGTTCTTC
>TRBJ2-3|NA|TRBV9|NA
CASSVAPTDTQYF
TGTGCCAGCAGCGTGGCACCCACAGATACGCAGTATTTT
>TRBJ2-1|TRBD1|TRBV5-1|NA
CASRRDRLSSYNEQFF
TGCGCCAGCAGAAGGGACAGATTGAGCTCCTACAATGAGCAGTTCTTC
>TRBJ1-1|NA|TRBV29-1|NA
CSVGGRVGTEAFF
TGCAGCGTGGGGGGCAGGGTGGGCACTGAAGCTTTCTTT
>TRBJ1-5|NA|TRBV19|NA
CASQIENQPQHF
TGTGCCAGCCAGATAGAGAATCAGCCCCAGCATTTT
>TRBJ2-7|TRBD2|TRBV11-2|NA
CASRPWGRESSYEQYF
TGTGCCAGCCGCCCATGGGGGAGGGAAAGCTCCTACGAGCAGTACTTC
>TRBJ1-5|TRBD1|TRBV28|NA
CASSLVPGGGQPQHF
TGTGCCAGCAGTTTAGTCCCAGGGGGCGGACAGCCCCAGCATTTT
>TRBJ1-1|NA|TRBV9|NA
CASSVAAGMNTEAFF
TGTGCCAGCAGCGTGGCGGCAGGGATGAACACTGAAGCTTTCTTT
>TRBJ1-2|TRBD1|TRBV6-5|NA
CASSYSRQGYGYTF
TGTGCCAGCAGTTACTCGAGACAGGGGTATGGCTACACCTTC
>TRBJ2-1|TRBD1|TRBV27|once
CASLSQGASYNEQFF
TGTGCCAGCCTATCCCAGGGGGCTTCATACAATGAGCAGTTCTTC
>TRBJ2-2|NA|TRBV6-5|once
CASTRLANTGELFF
TGTGCCAGCACCAGACTAGCGAACACCGGGGAGCTGTTTTTT
>TRBJ2-3|NA|TRBV6-6|NA
CASSYSRSSDTQYF
TGTGCCAGCAGTTACTCCCGCAGTTCCGATACGCAGTATTTT
>TRBJ2-5|TRBD2|TRBV29-1|NA
CSVKSRLAEETQYF
TGCAGCGTTAAATCCAGACTAGCGGAAGAGACCCAGTACTTC
>TRBJ2-4|TRBD1|TRBV5-1|once
CASSSDRGLGSNIQYF
TGCGCCAGCAGCTCGGACAGGGGGCTGGGTAGCAACATTCAGTACTTC
>TRBJ1-2|NA|TRBV5-6|once
CASSLGRAGGYTF
TGTGCCAGCAGCTTAGGGCGGGCCGGTGGCTACACCTTC
>TRBJ1-4|NA|TRBV7-9|NA
CASSIGVTNEKLFF
TGTGCCAGCAGCATAGGGGTGACTAATGAAAAACTGTTTTTT
>TRBJ1-5|NA|TRBV5-8|NA
CASSSYRVSNQPQHF
TGTGCCAGCAGCTCCTACAGGGTAAGCAATCAGCCCCAGCATTTT
>TRBJ1-2|TRBD1|TRBV27|NA
CASSPLGQGNGYTF
TGTGCCAGCAGTCCCTTAGGACAGGGGAATGGCTACACCTTC
>TRBJ2-7|TRBD1|TRBV7-9|NA
CASSLLGQGSYEQYF
TGTGCCAGCAGCTTACTTGGACAGGGATCCTACGAGCAGTACTTC
>TRBJ2-2|NA|TRBV2|NA
CASRDNTGELFF
TGTGCCAGCAGGGACAACACCGGGGAGCTGTTTTTT
>TRBJ1-5|TRBD1|TRBV27|NA
CASSSSRDRALGNQPQHF
TGTGCCAGCAGTTCATCCCGGGACAGGGCACTGGGCAATCAGCCCCAGCATTTT
>TRBJ2-3|TRBD2|TRBV28|once
CASGLAVSTDTQYF
TGTGCCAGCGGCCTAGCGGTTAGCACAGATACGCAGTATTTT
>TRBJ1-5|TRBD1|TRBV6-1|NA
CASCWDRGNQPQHF
TGTGCCAGTTGCTGGGACAGGGGGAATCAGCCCCAGCATTTT
>TRBJ1-5|NA|TRBV6-5|NA
CASSNTGISNQPQHF
TGTGCCAGCAGCAACACAGGGATAAGCAATCAGCCCCAGCATTTT
>TRBJ2-1|NA|TRBV29-1|NA
CSVVSSWRALTAGQFF
TGCAGCGTTGTGTCGAGTTGGAGAGCTCTAACGGCAGGGCAGTTCTTC
>TRBJ2-7|NA|TRBV10-2|NA
CASSLTGFGEQYF
TGCGCCAGCTCTCTAACAGGGTTCGGCGAGCAGTACTTC
>TRBJ1-4|NA|TRBV28|once
CATPMHSATNEKLFF
TGTGCCACCCCCATGCACAGCGCAACTAATGAAAAACTGTTTTTT
>TRBJ1-2|NA|TRBV5-4|NA
CASSLGGVDYGYTF
TGTGCCAGCAGCTTGGGTGGGGTCGACTATGGCTACACCTTC
>TRBJ2-3|NA|TRBV10-1|NA
CASFKDSTDTQYF
TGCGCCAGCTTTAAGGACAGCACAGATACGCAGTATTTT
>TRBJ1-2|NA|TRBV28|NA
CASSLPHRSYTF
TGTGCCAGCAGTTTACCCCATAGGAGCTACACCTTC
>TRBJ1-2|NA|TRBV29-1|NA
CSVEDDPSENYGYTF
TGCAGCGTTGAAGACGACCCGTCAGAGAACTATGGCTACACCTTC
>TRBJ1-1|NA|TRBV14|NA
CASSQDRGTEAFF
TGTGCCAGCAGCCAGGACAGAGGCACTGAAGCTTTCTTT
>TRBJ1-1|NA|TRBV5-4|NA
CASSSPGRANTEAFF
TGTGCCAGCAGCTCTCCGGGACGGGCGAACACTGAAGCTTTCTTT
>TRBJ2-2|TRBD2|TRBV7-6|NA
CASSPLREIVTGELFF
TGTGCCAGCAGCCCTCTGCGGGAGATCGTCACCGGGGAGCTGTTTTTT
>TRBJ1-1|NA|TRBV7-9|NA
CASSFGVDTEAFF
TGTGCCAGCAGCTTTGGGGTGGACACTGAAGCTTTCTTT
>TRBJ1-5|NA|TRBV28|NA
CASNSIYYNQPQHF
TGTGCCAGCAATTCAATCTACTACAATCAGCCCCAGCATTTT
>TRBJ2-7|NA|TRBV6-4|NA
CARERGVQEYF
TGTGCCAGGGAACGCGGCGTGCAAGAGTACTTC